A single sample is the source of the 25 T cell receptor beta chains below, sequenced in a study of human versus mouse CDR3 diversity and MHC coevolution. Profiled with immunoSEQ multiplex PCR; TCRdb holds only in-frame clones, not every one. Of around 77,000 clones in the sample, under 95% were seen once. Material for sequencing was naive CD4+ T cells from blood. Subset reported: CD45RO-negative CD62L-positive naive CD4 T cells. The origin of the receptors is a person between 25 and 75 years old in good health.

This rearrangement joins TRBV5-1 to TRBJ1-1; no reliable D call. Germline V gives CDR1 SGHRS, CDR2 YFSETQ. This CDR3 is 13 amino acids long. Trimming removed 4 bases at V and 0 bases at J, with 7 bases between. For the CDR3, the DNA is TGCGCCAGCAGCCTAAACCTGAACACTGAAGCTTTCTTT. Encoded protein: CASSLNLNTEAFF.

The CDR3 region has the DNA TGTGCCAGCAGTGAAATAGCGGATACGCAGTATTTT. This sequence encodes CASSEIADTQYF. V gene TRBV6-1 combines with J gene TRBJ2-3, with a tentative D call TRBD2 (5 bases). Germline V gene data show CDR1 as MNHNS and CDR2 as SASEGT. Between the trimmed V and J ends, which lost 2 bases and 6 bases, there was a span of 6 bases. The CDR3 has 12 residues.

The V gene is TRBV30, the J gene TRBJ2-7; 8 positions agree with TRBD1. Germline-derived CDR1 and CDR2 are GTSNPN and SVGIG (reference sequence). J was trimmed by 2 bases and V by 1 base; bases with no gene match: 7. There are 15 residues in the CDR3. CDR3 sequence reads: CAWSGPGTGPYEQYF. CDR3 in DNA: TGTGCCTGGAGTGGGCCCGGGACAGGACCCTACGAGCAGTACTTC.

The J gene is TRBJ2-5, the V gene TRBV2; D is unclear. The J call may not be correct, given that the DNA end is closer to TRBJ2-7. Germline lookup yields CDR1 SNHLY and CDR2 FYNNEI. CDR3 length equals 10 residues. The CDR3 here is CASSVYEQYF. CDR3 coding DNA: TGTGCCAGCAGTGTCTACGAGCAGTACTTC.

The rearrangement joins TRBV27 to TRBJ2-7, with a possible D match to TRBD2 (6 bases). Germline V gives CDR1 MNHEY, CDR2 SMNVEV (reference sequence). The CDR3 has 16 residues. The ends were cut back, 6 bases at V and 5 bases at J, with 23 bases in the middle. CDR3 DNA: TGTGCCAGCAGCTACGCTAGGAGGGTCACCCCGGACGAGCAGTACTTC. Its translation: CASSYARRVTPDEQYF.

This sequence joins TRBV5-6 and TRBJ2-6, with a tentative D call TRBD1 (6 bases). The CDR3 loop spans 16 amino acids. Trimming stripped 4 bases from V and 3 bases from J, with 14 bases between. CDR1 and CDR2 (germline): SGHDT, YYEEEE. CDR3 residues: CASSLGGFVGANVLTF. For the CDR3, the DNA is TGTGCCAGCAGCCTTGGGGGCTTTGTTGGGGCCAACGTCCTGACTTTC. Based on the CDR3 plus reference TRBV5-6 and TRBJ2-6, the full variable domain is DAGVTQSPTHLIKTRGQQVTLRCSPKSGHDTVSWYQQALGQGPQFIFQYYEEEERQRGNFPDRFSGHQFPNYSSELNVNALLLGDSALYLCASSLGGFVGANVLTFGAGSRLTVL.

The J gene is TRBJ1-5, the V gene TRBV19; a weak D match, TRBD1 (5 bases). The germline V gene has CDR1 LNHDA and CDR2 SQIVND (reference sequence). Deletions cut 3 bases from V and 1 base from J, with 10 bases between. This CDR3 contains 15 residues. CDR3 residues: CASSISGLSNQPQHF. The CDR3 coding sequence is TGTGCCAGTAGTATCTCAGGGTTGAGCAATCAGCCCCAGCATTTT.

This chain connects TRBV19 to TRBJ1-2; weak D call: TRBD1 (5 bases). The CDR3 has 15 amino acids. Germline-derived CDR1 and CDR2 are LNHDA and SQIVND (reference sequence). V dropped 3 bases and J dropped 6 bases, with 17 bases sitting between them. The CDR3 sequence: CASSIVNMAGDGYTF. The CDR3 nucleotides read TGTGCCAGTAGTATCGTCAACATGGCGGGGGATGGCTACACCTTC.

J is TRBJ1-1 and V is TRBV6-4; 8 bases map to TRBD1. With 0 bases clipped from V and 12 bases from J, the junction kept 9 bases outside the gene matches. Germline lookup yields CDR1 MRHNA and CDR2 SNTAGT. This CDR3 comprises 14 residues. CDR3 amino acids: CASSDSGGRGPTFF. The CDR3 DNA sequence: TGTGCCAGCAGTGACTCCGGTGGCAGGGGGCCTACTTTCTTT.

V usage is TRBV30 and J usage is TRBJ2-5, with D maybe TRBD2 (7 bases). The CDR3 runs 12 residues. V lost 2 bases and J lost 7, with 11 bases in between. Per the germline V gene, CDR1 is GTSNPN and CDR2 is SVGIG (reference sequence). CDR3 sequence (DNA): TGTGCCTGGAGTAAGGGAGGGGGGACCCAGTACTTC. It specifies CAWSKGGGTQYF. The complete variable domain, with remaining parts taken from reference TRBV30 and TRBJ2-5, reads SQTIHQWPATLVQPVGSPLSLECTVEGTSNPNLYWYRQAAGRGLQLLFYSVGIGQISSEVPQNLSASRPQDRQFILSSKKLLLSDSGFYLCAWSKGGGTQYFGPGTRLLVL.

This clone came up once. The gene calls are TRBV10-3 and TRBJ2-6; 10 nucleotides agree with TRBD1. There are 16 residues in the CDR3. The V gene end was trimmed by 11 bases and the J gene end by 2 bases; junction bases not matched to a gene: 9. In germline, CDR1 is ENHRY, CDR2 SYGVKD. The CDR3 sequence: CASSGQGSTGANVLTF. DNA of the CDR3: TGTGCCTCGTCGGGACAGGGGTCCACTGGGGCCAACGTCCTGACTTTC.

This chain uses TRBV20-1 with TRBJ1-2; no firm D call. This CDR3 is built from 10 residues. Germline V lookup: CDR1 DFQATT, CDR2 SNEGSKA (reference sequence). The V end lost 7 bases, the J end lost 6 bases, and 9 bases lay between the germline ends. The CDR3 protein is CSGGVDGYTF. Here the CDR3 DNA reads TGCAGTGGTGGAGTGGATGGCTACACCTTC.

V is TRBV7-6 and J is TRBJ2-5, with D possibly TRBD2 on 5 matching bases. With the DNA end fitting TRBJ2-7 better, the J assignment may be wrong. The CDR3 consists of 14 residues. CDR1 and CDR2 (germline): SGHVS, FNYEAQ. CDR3 nucleotides: TGTGCCAGCAGCTTAGCGTCGGCGGGCGGCGAGCAGTACTTC. This sequence encodes CASSLASAGGEQYF.

The rearrangement uses TRBV6-1 and TRBJ1-3; 7 nucleotides line up with TRBD1. The CDR3 length is 15 residues. V dropped 10 bases and J dropped 2; count of bases not matched to a gene: 11. Per germline, CDR1 MNHNS and CDR2 SASEGT. The CDR3: CATRALTGTGNTIYF. CDR3 in DNA: TGTGCCACCAGGGCCCTGACAGGGACTGGAAACACCATATATTTT.

This chain connects TRBV2 to TRBJ2-7; 7 bases map to TRBD1. Germline CDR1 is SNHLY and CDR2 is FYNNEI. The ends lost 6 bases at V and 1 base at J; junction bases unmatched: 6. This CDR3 has 14 residues. CDR3 protein: CASRAGTESYEQYF. The CDR3 nucleotides read TGTGCCAGCAGGGCCGGGACAGAGTCCTACGAGCAGTACTTC. Supplemented by reference TRBV2 and TRBJ2-7, the full variable domain reads EPEVTQTPSHQVTQMGQEVILRCVPISNHLYFYWYRQILGQKVEFLVSFYNNEISEKSEIFDDQFSVERPDGSNFTLKIRSTKLEDSAMYFCASRAGTESYEQYFGPGTRLTVT.

The rearrangement uses TRBV5-1 and TRBJ2-3; 9 nucleotides match TRBD1. This CDR3 is built from 14 residues. Germline CDR1 is SGHRS and CDR2 is YFSETQ. With V trimmed by 3 bases and J by 8 bases, 7 bases remained unmatched. The CDR3 sequence: CASSSLQGARTQYF. The CDR3 nucleotides are TGCGCCAGCAGCTCTCTACAGGGGGCGCGTACGCAGTATTTT.

This clone is a singleton in its sample. The chain carries TRBV6-1 and TRBJ1-1; D is unclear. The length of the CDR3 is 13 residues. V lost 6 bases and J 5 bases, leaving 13 bases between the germline ends. Germline CDR1 reads MNHNS; CDR2 reads SASEGT. In DNA form, the CDR3 reads TGTGCCAGCAGCAAGGACGGAGGGACTGAAGCTTTCTTT. Translation: CASSKDGGTEAFF.

The chain carries TRBV5-1 and TRBJ1-1; a possible D gene is TRBD1 (6 bases). The V end lost 0 bases, the J end lost 2 bases, and 14 bases lay between the germline ends. Germline values: CDR1 SGHRS, CDR2 YFSETQ. The CDR3 runs 16 residues. The DNA of the CDR3 is TGCGCCAGCAGCTTGGGGGACGGACAGCCCAACACTGAAGCTTTCTTT. It is translated as CASSLGDGQPNTEAFF.

The chain recombines TRBV28 with TRBJ2-5; 7 nucleotides line up with TRBD1. There are 15 residues in the CDR3. Trimming cost V 7 bases and J 6 bases; bases outside gene matches: 14. In germline, CDR1 is MDHEN, CDR2 SYDVKM. The CDR3 spells CASTSGTANIQTQYF. Here the CDR3 DNA reads TGTGCCAGCACCTCCGGGACAGCCAATATCCAGACCCAGTACTTC.

The genes are TRBV7-8 and TRBJ1-4; 8 bases agree with TRBD1. CDR1 SGHVS and CDR2 FQNEAQ come from the germline V gene. Germline trimming cut 2 bases from V and 10 bases from J; bases unmatched to any gene: 6. The CDR3 covers 14 residues. The CDR3, as DNA: TGTGCCAGCAGCTTAACCAGGGGGCTTGTAAAACTGTTTTTT. Amino acids: CASSLTRGLVKLFF.

This clone came up once. The rearrangement uses TRBV4-1 and TRBJ2-3; 13 bases align to TRBD2. The V gene end was trimmed by 1 base and the J gene end by 1 base; junction bases not matched to a gene: 2. The CDR3 is 17 amino acids. CDR1 is MGHRA and CDR2 is YSYEKL in the germline V gene. The DNA of the CDR3 is TGCGCCAGCAGCCAAGCGGGGACTAGCGGGGGCACAGATACGCAGTATTTT. Translated, it gives CASSQAGTSGGTDTQYF.

This chain connects TRBV6-1 to TRBJ2-4; D call uncertain. The CDR3 contains 13 residues. Germline V gene data show CDR1 as MNHNS and CDR2 as SASEGT. Deletions cut 7 bases from V and 7 bases from J, with 14 bases between. The CDR3 DNA follows: TGTGCCAGCACCAAGCCAGGTGCGAACATTCAGTACTTC. This sequence encodes CASTKPGANIQYF.

The genes are TRBV9 and TRBJ2-7; TRBD2 matches at 11 bases. Germline V CDR1 and CDR2: SGDLS, YYNGEE. This CDR3 has 16 residues. V gave up 0 bases and J gave up 2 bases; unmatched junction bases: 4. The CDR3: CASSVVASGGPYEQYF. The CDR3 DNA reads as TGTGCCAGCAGCGTAGTAGCTAGCGGGGGGCCCTACGAGCAGTACTTC.

Here the CDR3 reads CAIRDFGSSDGYTF. In DNA form, the CDR3 reads TGTGCCATCAGGGACTTCGGGAGCTCGGATGGCTACACCTTC. V is TRBV10-3 and J is TRBJ1-2; no reliable D call. Trimming pared 6 bases from V and 6 bases from J, leaving 17 bases between. Germline V gene sequence: CDR1 ENHRY, CDR2 SYGVKD. The CDR3 has 14 residues.

This clone appeared once. This rearrangement joins TRBV2 to TRBJ2-1, with TRBD2 identical over 8 bases. The germline gives CDR1 SNHLY, CDR2 FYNNEI. After removal of 1 base from V and 9 bases from J, the junction contained 8 bases not matched to a gene. This CDR3 contains 15 residues. CDR3 DNA: TGTGCCAGCAGTGAAGTCAGCGGGGGCGGTGGTGAGCAGTTCTTC. Translation gives CASSEVSGGGGEQFF.